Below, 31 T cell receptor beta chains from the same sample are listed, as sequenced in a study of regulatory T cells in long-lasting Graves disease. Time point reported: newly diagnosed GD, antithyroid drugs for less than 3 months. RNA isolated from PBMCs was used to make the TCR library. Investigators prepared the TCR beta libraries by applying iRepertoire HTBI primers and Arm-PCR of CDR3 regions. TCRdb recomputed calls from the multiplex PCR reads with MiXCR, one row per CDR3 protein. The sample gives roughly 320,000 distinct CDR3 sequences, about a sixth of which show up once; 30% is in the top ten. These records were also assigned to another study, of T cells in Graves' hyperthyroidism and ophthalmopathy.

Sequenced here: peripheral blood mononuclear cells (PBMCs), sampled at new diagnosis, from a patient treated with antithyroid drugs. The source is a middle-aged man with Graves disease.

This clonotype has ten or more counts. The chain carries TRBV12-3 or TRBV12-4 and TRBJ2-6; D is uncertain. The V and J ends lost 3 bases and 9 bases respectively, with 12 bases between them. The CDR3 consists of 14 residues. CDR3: CASSFPGKFNVLTF. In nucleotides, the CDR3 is TGTGCCAGCAGTTTCCCCGGAAAGTTCAACGTCCTGACTTTC.

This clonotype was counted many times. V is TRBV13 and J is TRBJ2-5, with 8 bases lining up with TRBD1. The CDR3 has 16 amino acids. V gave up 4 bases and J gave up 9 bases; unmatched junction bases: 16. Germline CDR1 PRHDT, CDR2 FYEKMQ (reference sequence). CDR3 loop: CASSYIPTRGRFAQYF. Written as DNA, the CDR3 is TGTGCCAGCAGCTATATACCCACCAGGGGGCGGTTCGCCCAGTACTTC.

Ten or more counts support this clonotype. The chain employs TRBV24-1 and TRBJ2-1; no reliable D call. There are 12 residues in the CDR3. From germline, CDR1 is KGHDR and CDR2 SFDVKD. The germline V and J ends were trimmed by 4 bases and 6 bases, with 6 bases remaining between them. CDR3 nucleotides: TGTGCCACCAGTGACCTCCGCAATGAGCAGTTCTTC. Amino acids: CATSDLRNEQFF.

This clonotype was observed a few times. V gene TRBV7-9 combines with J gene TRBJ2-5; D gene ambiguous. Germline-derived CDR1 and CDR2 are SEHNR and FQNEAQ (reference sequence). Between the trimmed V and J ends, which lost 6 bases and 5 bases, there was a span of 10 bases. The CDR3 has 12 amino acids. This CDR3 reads CASSFTGETQYF. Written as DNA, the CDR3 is TGTGCCAGCAGTTTTACTGGGGAGACCCAGTACTTC. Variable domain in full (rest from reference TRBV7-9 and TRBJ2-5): DTGVSQNPRHKITKRGQNVTFRCDPISEHNRLYWYRQTLGQGPEFLTYFQNEAQLEKSRLLSDRFSAERPKGSFSTLEIQRTEQGDSAMYLCASSFTGETQYFGPGTRLLVL.

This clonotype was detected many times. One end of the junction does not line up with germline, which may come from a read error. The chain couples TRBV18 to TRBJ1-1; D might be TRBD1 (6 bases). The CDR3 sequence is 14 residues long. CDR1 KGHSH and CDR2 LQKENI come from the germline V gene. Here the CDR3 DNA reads TGTGCCAGCTCATTCACAGGGAGGAACAATGAAGCTTTCTTT. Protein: CASSFTGRNNEAFF.

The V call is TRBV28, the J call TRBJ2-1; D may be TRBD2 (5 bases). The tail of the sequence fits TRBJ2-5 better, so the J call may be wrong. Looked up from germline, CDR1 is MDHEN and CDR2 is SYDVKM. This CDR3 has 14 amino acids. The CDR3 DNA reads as TGTGCCAGCAGACACACAACTAGTGGAGAGACCCAGTACTTC. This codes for CASRHTTSGETQYF.

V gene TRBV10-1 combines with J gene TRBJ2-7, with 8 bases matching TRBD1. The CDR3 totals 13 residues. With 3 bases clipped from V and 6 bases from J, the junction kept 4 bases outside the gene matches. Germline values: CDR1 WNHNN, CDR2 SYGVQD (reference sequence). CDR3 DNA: TGCGCCAGCAGTGACGGACAGGGTCGCGAGCAGTACTTC. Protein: CASSDGQGREQYF.

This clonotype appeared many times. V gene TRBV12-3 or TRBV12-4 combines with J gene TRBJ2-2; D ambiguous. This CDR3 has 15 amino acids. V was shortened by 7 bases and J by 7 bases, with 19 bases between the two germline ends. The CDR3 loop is CASMSFRSLFGELFF. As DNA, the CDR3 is TGTGCCAGCATGAGCTTCCGGTCACTCTTCGGGGAGCTGTTTTTT.

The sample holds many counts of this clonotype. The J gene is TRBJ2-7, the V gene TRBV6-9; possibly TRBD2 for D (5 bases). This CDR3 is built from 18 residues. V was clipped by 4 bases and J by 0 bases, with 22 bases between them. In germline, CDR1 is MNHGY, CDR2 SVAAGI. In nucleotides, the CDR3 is TGTGCCAGCAGTTTGGGATGGAGGAGTAGGGCCGGCTCCTACGAGCAGTACTTC. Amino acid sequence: CASSLGWRSRAGSYEQYF.

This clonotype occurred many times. The CDR3 coding sequence is TGTGCCAGCAGTGAAGCGGCAACGGGGGGCCAAGAGACCCAGTACTTC. It is translated as CASSEAATGGQETQYF. This chain joins TRBV2 and TRBJ2-5, with 7 bases aligning to TRBD2. CDR1 and CDR2 from the germline V gene are SNHLY and FYNNEI. The CDR3 extends over 16 amino acids. The J segment lost 1 base and the V segment lost 0 bases, leaving 5 bases of the junction unmatched. The whole variable domain, filled in from reference TRBV2 and TRBJ2-5, reads EPEVTQTPSHQVTQMGQEVILRCVPISNHLYFYWYRQILGQKVEFLVSFYNNEISEKSEIFDDQFSVERPDGSNFTLKIRSTKLEDSAMYFCASSEAATGGQETQYFGPGTRLLVL.

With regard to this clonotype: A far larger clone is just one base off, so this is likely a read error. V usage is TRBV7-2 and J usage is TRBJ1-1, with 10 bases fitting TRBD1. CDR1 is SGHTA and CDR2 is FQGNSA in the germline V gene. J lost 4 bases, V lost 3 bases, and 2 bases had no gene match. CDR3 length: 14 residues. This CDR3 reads CASSLGQGTTEAFF. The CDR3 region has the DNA TGTGCCAGCAGCTTGGGACAGGGGACCACTGAAGCTTTCTTT.

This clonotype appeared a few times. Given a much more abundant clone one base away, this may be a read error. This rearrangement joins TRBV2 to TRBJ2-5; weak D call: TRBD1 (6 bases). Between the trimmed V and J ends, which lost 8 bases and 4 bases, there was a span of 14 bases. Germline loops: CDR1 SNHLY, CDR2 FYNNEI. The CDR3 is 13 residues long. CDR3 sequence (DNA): TGTGCCAGCGGTCCAGGGGCGGCAGAGACCCAGTACTTC. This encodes CASGPGAAETQYF.

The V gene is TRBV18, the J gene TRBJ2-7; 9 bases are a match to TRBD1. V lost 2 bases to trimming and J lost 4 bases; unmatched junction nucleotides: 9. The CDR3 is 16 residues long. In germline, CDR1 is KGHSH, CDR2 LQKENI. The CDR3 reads CASSPAGRDRGYEQYF. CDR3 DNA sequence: TGTGCCAGCTCACCAGCCGGTCGTGACAGGGGGTACGAGCAGTACTTC.

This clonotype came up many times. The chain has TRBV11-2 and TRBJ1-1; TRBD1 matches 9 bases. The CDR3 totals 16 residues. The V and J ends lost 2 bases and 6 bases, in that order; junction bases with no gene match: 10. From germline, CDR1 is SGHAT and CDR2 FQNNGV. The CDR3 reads CASSLLFGQGTAEAFF. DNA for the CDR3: TGTGCCAGCAGCTTACTATTTGGACAGGGGACCGCTGAAGCTTTCTTT.

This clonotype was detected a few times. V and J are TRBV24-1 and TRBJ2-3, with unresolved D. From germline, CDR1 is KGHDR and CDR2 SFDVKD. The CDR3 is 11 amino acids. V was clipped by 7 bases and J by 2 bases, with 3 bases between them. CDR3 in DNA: TGTGCCACCAGCCACACAGATACGCAGTATTTT. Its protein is CATSHTDTQYF.

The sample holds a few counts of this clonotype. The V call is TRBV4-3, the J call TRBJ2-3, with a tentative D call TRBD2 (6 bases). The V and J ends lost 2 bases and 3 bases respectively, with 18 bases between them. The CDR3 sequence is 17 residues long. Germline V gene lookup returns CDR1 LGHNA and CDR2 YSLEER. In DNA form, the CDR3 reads TGCGCCAGCAGCCAATCTCCGGGGAGGTCTGCTACAGATACGCAGTATTTT. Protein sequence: CASSQSPGRSATDTQYF.

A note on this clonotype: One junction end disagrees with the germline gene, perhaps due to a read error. The CDR3 sequence is CASSEGGRYLF. CDR3 in DNA: TGTGCCAGCAGTGAAGGGGGACGGTACCTCTTC. The chain recombines TRBV2 with TRBJ2-7, with D possibly called TRBD1 or TRBD2 (5 bases each). Per the germline V gene, CDR1 is SNHLY and CDR2 is FYNNEI. This CDR3 has 11 amino acids.

CDR3 DNA sequence: TGTGCCAGCAAGGACAGCAACTCTGGAAACACCATATATTTT. Its translation is CASKDSNSGNTIYF. The rearrangement joins TRBV12-3 or TRBV12-4 to TRBJ1-3, with TRBD1 as a possible D gene (6 bases). This CDR3 is 14 amino acids long. V was cut by 7 bases and J by 0 bases, with 10 bases left in between.

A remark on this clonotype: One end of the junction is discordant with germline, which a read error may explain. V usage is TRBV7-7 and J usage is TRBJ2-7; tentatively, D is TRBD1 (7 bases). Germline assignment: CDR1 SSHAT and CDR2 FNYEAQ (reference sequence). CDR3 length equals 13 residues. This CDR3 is CASSPTGRYEQYF. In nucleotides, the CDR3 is TGTGCTAGCAGCCCGACAGGGAGGTACGAGCAGTACTTC.

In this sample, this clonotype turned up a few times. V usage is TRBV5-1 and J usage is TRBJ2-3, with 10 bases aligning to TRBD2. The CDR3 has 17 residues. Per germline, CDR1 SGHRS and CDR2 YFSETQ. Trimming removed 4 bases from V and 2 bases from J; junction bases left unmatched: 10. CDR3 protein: CASSQGSSGGPTDTQYF. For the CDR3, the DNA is TGCGCCAGCAGCCAGGGCTCTAGCGGGGGCCCCACAGATACGCAGTATTTT.

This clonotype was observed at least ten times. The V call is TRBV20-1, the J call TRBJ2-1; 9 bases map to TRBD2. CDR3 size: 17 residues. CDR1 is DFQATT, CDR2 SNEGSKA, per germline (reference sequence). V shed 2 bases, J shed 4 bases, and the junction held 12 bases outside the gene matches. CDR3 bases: TGCAGTGCTAGATGGGTGGAACTAGCGGGTCTTTACAATGAGCAGTTCTTC. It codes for CSARWVELAGLYNEQFF.

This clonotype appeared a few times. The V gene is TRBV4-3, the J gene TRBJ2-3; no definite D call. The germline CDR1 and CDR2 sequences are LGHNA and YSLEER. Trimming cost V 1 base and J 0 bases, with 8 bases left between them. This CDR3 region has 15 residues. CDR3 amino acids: CASSQVGHSTDTQYF. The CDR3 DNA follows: TGCGCCAGCAGCCAAGTGGGCCACAGCACAGATACGCAGTATTTT.

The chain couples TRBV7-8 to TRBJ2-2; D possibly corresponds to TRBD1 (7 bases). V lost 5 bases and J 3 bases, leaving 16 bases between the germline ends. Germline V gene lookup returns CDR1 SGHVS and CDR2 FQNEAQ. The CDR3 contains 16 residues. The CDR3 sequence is CASSETGRRDTGELFF. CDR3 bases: TGTGCCAGCAGCGAGACAGGGAGGAGGGACACCGGGGAGCTGTTTTTT.

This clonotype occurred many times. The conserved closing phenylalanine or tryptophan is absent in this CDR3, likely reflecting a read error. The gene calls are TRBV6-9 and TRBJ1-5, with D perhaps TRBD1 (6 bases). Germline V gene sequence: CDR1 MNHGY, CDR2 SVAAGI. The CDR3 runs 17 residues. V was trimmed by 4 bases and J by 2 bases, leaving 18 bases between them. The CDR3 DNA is TGTGCCAGCAGTTTAATATGGTCCAGGGGCGGCAATCAGCCCCAGCATTCT. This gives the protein CASSLIWSRGGNQPQHS.

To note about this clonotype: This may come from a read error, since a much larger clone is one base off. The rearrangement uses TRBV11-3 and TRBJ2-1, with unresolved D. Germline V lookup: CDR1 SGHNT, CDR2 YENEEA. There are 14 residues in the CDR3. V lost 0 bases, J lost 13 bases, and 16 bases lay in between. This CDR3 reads CASSLDNGLQTQFF. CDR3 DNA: TGTGCCAGCAGCTTAGATAACGGCCTTCAGACCCAGTTCTTC.

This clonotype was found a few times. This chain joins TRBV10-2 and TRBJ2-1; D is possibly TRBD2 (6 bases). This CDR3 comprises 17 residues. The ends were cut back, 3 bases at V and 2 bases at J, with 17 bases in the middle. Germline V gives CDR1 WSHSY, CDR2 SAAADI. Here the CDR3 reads CASSDGVPGVPYNEQFF. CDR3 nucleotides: TGCGCCAGCAGTGATGGGGTTCCGGGGGTCCCCTACAATGAGCAGTTCTTC.

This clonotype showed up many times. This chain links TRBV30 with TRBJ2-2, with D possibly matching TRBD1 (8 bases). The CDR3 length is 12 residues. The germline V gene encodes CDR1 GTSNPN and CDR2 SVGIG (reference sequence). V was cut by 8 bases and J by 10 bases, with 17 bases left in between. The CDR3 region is CASRTGREELFF. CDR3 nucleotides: TGTGCCAGCCGGACAGGGAGGGAGGAGCTGTTTTTT.

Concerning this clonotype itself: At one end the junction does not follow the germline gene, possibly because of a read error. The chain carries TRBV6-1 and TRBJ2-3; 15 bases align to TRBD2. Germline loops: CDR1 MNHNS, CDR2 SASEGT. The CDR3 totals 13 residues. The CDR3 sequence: CASREGTSGGWNF. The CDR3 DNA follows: TGTGCCAGCAGGGAAGGGACTAGCGGGGGGTGGAATTTT.

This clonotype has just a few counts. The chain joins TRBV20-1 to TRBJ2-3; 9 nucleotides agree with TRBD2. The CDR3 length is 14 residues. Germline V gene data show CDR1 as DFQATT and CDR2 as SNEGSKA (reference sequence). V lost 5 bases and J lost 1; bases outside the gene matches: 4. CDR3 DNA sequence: TGCAGTGCTGCCAGACTAGCGGGCACAGATACGCAGTATTTT. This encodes CSAARLAGTDTQYF.

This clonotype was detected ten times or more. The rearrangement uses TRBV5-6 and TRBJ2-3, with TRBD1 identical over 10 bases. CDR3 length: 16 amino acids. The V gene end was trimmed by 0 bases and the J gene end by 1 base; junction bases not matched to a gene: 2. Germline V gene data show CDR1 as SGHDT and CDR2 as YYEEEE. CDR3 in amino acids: CASSLVGTGGTDTQYF. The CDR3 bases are TGTGCCAGCAGCTTGGTTGGGACAGGGGGCACAGATACGCAGTATTTT.

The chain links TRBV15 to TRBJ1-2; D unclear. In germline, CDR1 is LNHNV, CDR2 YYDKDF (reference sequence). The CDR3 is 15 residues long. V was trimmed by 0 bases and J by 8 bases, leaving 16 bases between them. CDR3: CATSRDLWNTEGYTF. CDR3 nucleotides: TGTGCCACCAGCAGAGATTTGTGGAATACGGAGGGCTACACCTTC.